This T cell receptor beta chain comes out of a study of T cells in Graves' hyperthyroidism and ophthalmopathy. This clonotype has only a few counts. RNA transcripts yielded amplified TCR beta CDR3 regions. First-round RT-PCR with HTBI primers amplified the TCR CDR3 region. One entry per CDR3 protein, called by TCRdb with MiXCR from the multiplex PCR reads. Here the sample spans about 770,000 distinct CDR3 sequences, around 20% being singletons. The blood sample was taken at first hyperthyroidism diagnosis, before any ophthalmopathy symptoms. The authors obtained PBMCs from roughly 10 ml of fresh peripheral blood. This CDR3 has 15 amino acids. V lost 5 bases to trimming and J lost 0 bases, with 10 bases between them. The V gene's germline CDR1 is MGHDK and CDR2 SYGVNS.

Input material: blood. The source is a woman between 50 and 59 years old with Graves' hyperthyroidism that later progressed to Graves' ophthalmopathy. The chain recombines TRBV25-1 with TRBJ1-4, with D hard to call. As DNA, the CDR3 is TGTGCCAGCAGTACTCAGCTGGCAACTAATGAAAAACTGTTTTTT. The encoded protein is CASSTQLATNEKLFF. Complete variable domain (other parts from reference TRBV25-1 and TRBJ1-4): EADIYQTPRYLVIGTGKKITLECSQTMGHDKMYWYQQDPGMELHLIHYSYGVNSTEKGDLSSESTVSRIRTEHFPLTLESARPSHTSQYLCASSTQLATNEKLFFGSGTQLSVL.